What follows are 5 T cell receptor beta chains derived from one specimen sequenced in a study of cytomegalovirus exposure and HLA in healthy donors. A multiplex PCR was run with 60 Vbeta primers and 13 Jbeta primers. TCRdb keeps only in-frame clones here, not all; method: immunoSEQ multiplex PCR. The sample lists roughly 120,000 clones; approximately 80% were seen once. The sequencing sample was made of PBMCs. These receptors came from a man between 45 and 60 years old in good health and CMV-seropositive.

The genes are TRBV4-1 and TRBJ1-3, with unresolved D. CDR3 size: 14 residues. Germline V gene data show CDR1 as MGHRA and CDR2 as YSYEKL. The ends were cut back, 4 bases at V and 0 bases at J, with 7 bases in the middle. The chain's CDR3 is CASSPKLSGNTIYF. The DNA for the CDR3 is TGCGCCAGCAGCCCGAAGCTCTCTGGAAACACCATATATTTT.

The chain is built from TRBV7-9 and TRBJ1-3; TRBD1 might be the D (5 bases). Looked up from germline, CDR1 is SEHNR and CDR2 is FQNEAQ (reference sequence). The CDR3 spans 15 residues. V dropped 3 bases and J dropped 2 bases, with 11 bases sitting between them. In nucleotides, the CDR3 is TGTGCCAGCAGCTTGTTGTCAGGGCCTGGAAACACCATATATTTT. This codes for CASSLLSGPGNTIYF.

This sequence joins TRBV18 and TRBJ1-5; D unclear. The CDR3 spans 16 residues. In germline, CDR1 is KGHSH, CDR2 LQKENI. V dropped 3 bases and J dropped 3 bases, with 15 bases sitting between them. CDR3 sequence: CASSPEGPQINQPQHF. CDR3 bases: TGTGCCAGCTCACCTGAGGGCCCGCAGATCAATCAGCCCCAGCATTTT.

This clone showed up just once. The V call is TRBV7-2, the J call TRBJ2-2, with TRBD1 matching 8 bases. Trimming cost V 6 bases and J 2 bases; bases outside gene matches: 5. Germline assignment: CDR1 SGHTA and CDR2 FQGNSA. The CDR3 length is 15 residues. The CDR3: CASRAGTGNTGELFF. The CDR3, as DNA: TGTGCCAGCAGAGCCGGGACAGGAAACACCGGGGAGCTGTTTTTT.

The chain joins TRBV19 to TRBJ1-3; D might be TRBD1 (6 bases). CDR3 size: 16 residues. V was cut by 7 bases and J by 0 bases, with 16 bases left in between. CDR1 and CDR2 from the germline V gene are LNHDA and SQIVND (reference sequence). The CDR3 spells CASTLRTVSSGNTIYF. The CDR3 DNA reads TGTGCCAGTACCCTGCGGACAGTAAGCTCTGGAAACACCATATATTTT.